This T cell receptor (beta chain) was sequenced in a study of shared T cell receptors in the human thymus. Regarding this clone: This specimen includes other DNA sequences encoding the same CDR3.

The repertoire was sequenced with immunoSEQ multiplex PCR; TCRdb's copy has only in-frame clones and lacks some. This table holds about 660,000 clones, approximately 90% found once. These records were also assigned to another study, of human thymus T cells. That source adds: Thymic material originated from resections removed in the course of corrective heart surgery. Related work found strong thymic repertoire overlap between unrelated individuals.

The TCR comes from a boy under three years old with a congenital heart defect. The sequenced sample consisted of thymocytes.

The CDR3 here is CASRQGANTEAFF. In nucleotides, the CDR3 is TGTGCCAGCAGACAGGGGGCCAACACTGAAGCTTTCTTT. The chain links TRBV6-5 to TRBJ1-1; 9 bases align to TRBD1. J lost 2 bases, V lost 6 bases, and 1 base had no gene match. CDR1 MNHEY and CDR2 SVGAGI come from the germline V gene. CDR3 length equals 13 residues.